This entry features one T cell receptor (beta chain) sequence. Antigen specificity is unknown. A read error may account for a junction end that differs from germline. Together with a sample-barcoded 5' primer, a J-beta primer mix was included in a second PCR lasting roughly 6 to 12 cycles. TCRdb ran MiXCR on the 5' RACE reads and lists one entry per CDR3 protein. This sample has around 1,900,000 distinct CDR3 sequences, with approximately 39% found just once. The data belong to a study of blood T cells in healthy people across ages. Study results and caveats: TCR beta diversity per million T cells fell roughly linearly with age.

The amount of total RNA extracted per sample was at least 5.5 micrograms. The CDR3 covers 12 residues. Germline loops: CDR1 SGHRS, CDR2 YFSETQ. The chain combines TRBV5-1 with TRBJ2-1, with unresolved D. The receptor's source is a human donor in good health. The sequencing sample was made of blood. CDR3 in DNA: TGCGCCAGCAGCGCATCCTACAATGGGCAGTTCTTC. Protein product: CASSASYNGQFF.